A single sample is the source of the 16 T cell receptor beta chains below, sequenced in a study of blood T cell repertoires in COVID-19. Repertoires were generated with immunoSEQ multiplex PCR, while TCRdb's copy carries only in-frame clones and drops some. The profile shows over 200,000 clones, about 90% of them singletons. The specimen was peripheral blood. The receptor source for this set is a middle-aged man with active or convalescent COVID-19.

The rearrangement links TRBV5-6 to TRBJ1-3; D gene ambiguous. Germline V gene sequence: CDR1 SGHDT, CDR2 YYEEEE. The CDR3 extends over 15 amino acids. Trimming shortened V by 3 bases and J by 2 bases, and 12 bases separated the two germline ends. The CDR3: CASSSSGKAGNTIYF. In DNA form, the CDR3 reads TGTGCCAGCAGCTCCTCGGGTAAGGCTGGAAACACCATATATTTT.

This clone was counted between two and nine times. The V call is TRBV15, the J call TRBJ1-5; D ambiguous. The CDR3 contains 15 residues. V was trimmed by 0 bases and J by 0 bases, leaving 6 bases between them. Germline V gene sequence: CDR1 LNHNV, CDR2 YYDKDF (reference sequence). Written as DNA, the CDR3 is TGTGCCACCAGCAGAGATTATCCTAGCAATCAGCCCCAGCATTTT. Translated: CATSRDYPSNQPQHF.

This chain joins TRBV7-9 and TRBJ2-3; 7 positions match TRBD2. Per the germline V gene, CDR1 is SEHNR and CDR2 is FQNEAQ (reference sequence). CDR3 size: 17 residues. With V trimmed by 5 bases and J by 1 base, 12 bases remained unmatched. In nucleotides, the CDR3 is TGTGCCAGCAGCCCGGTCTTGGCGGGAGCTGGCACAGATACGCAGTATTTT. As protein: CASSPVLAGAGTDTQYF. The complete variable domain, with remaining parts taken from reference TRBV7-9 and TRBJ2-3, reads DTGVSQNPRHKITKRGQNVTFRCDPISEHNRLYWYRQTLGQGPEFLTYFQNEAQLEKSRLLSDRFSAERPKGSFSTLEIQRTEQGDSAMYLCASSPVLAGAGTDTQYFGPGTRLTVL.

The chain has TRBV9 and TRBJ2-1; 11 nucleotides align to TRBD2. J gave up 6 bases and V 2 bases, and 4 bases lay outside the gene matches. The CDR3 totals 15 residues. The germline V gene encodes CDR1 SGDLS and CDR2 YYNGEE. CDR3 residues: CASSVQGTSGNEQFF. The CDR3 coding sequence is TGTGCCAGCAGCGTTCAAGGGACTAGCGGCAATGAGCAGTTCTTC.

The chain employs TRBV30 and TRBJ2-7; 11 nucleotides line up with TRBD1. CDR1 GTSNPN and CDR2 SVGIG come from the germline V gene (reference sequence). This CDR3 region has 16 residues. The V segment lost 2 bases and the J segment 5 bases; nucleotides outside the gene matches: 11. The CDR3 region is CAWSKDRGRSFHEQYF. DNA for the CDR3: TGTGCCTGGAGTAAGGACAGGGGGCGGTCTTTTCACGAGCAGTACTTC. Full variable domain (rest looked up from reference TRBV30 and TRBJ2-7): SQTIHQWPATLVQPVGSPLSLECTVEGTSNPNLYWYRQAAGRGLQLLFYSVGIGQISSEVPQNLSASRPQDRQFILSSKKLLLSDSGFYLCAWSKDRGRSFHEQYFGPGTRLTVT.

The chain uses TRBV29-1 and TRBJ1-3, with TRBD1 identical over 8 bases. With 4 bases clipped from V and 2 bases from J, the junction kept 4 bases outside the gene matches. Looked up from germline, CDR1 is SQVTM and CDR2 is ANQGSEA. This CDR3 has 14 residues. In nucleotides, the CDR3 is TGCAGCGTTGGAGAACAGGGGGCTGGAAACACCATATATTTT. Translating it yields CSVGEQGAGNTIYF.

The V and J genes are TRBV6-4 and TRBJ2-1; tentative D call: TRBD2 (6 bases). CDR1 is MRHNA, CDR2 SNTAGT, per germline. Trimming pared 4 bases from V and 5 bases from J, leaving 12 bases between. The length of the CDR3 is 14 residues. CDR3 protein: CASSATWGDNEQFF. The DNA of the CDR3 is TGTGCCAGCAGTGCCACGTGGGGGGACAATGAGCAGTTCTTC.

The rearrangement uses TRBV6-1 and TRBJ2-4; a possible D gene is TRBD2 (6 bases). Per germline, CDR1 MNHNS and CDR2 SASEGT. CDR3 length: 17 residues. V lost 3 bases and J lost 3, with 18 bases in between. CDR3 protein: CASSDNPPGVGKNIQYF. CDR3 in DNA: TGTGCCAGCAGTGACAATCCCCCGGGGGTGGGCAAAAACATTCAGTACTTC.

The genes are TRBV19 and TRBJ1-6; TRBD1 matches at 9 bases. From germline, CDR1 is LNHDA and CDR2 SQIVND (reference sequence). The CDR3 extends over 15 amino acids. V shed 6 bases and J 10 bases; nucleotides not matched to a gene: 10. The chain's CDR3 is CASRPGQGEYSPLHF. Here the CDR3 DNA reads TGTGCCAGTAGGCCGGGACAGGGAGAGTACTCACCCCTCCACTTT.

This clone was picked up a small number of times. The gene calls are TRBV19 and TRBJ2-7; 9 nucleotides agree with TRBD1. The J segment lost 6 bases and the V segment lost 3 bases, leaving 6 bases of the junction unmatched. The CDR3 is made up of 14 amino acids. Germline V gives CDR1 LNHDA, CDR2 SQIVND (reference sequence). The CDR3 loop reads CASSMGDRDSEQYF. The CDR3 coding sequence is TGTGCCAGTAGTATGGGGGACAGGGATTCCGAGCAGTACTTC.

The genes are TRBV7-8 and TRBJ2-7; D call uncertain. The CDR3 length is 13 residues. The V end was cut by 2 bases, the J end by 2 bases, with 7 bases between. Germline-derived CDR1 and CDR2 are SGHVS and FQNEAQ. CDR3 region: CASSLFGAYEQYF. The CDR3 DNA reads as TGTGCCAGCAGCTTATTCGGAGCCTACGAGCAGTACTTC.

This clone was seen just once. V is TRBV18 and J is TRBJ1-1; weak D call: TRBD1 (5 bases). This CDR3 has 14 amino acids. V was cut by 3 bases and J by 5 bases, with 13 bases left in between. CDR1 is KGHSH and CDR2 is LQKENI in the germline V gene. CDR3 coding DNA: TGTGCCAGCTCACCCCAGGGTATGAGGACTGAAGCTTTCTTT. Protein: CASSPQGMRTEAFF.

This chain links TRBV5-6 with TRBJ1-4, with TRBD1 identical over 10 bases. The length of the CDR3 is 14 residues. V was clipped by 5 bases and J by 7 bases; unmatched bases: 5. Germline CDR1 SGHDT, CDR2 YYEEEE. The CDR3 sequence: CASSRTGGGEKLFF. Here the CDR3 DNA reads TGTGCCAGCAGTCGGACAGGGGGTGGTGAAAAACTGTTTTTT.

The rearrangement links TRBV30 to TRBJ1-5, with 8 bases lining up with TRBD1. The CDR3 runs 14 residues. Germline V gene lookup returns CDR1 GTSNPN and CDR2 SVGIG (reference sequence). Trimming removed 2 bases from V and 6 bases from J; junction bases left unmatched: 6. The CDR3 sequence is CAWSSGQGSQPQHF. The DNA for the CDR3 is TGTGCCTGGAGTTCCGGACAGGGTAGTCAGCCCCAGCATTTT.

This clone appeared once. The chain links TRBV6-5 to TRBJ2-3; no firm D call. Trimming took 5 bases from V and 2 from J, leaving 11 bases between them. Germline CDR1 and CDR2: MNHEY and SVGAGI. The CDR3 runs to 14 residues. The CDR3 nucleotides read TGTGCCAGCAGTATGACACCACTCACAGATACGCAGTATTTT. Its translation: CASSMTPLTDTQYF.

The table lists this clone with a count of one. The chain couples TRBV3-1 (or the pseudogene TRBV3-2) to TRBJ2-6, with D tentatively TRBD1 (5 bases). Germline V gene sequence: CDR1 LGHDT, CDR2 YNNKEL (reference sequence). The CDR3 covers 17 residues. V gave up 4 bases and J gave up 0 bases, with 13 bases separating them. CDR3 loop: CASSLRQTISGANVLTF. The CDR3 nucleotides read TGTGCCAGCAGCCTTAGACAGACGATCTCTGGGGCCAACGTCCTGACTTTC.